This T cell receptor beta chain originates from a study of chemoradiotherapy in HPV16-positive cancers. Study in general: Candidate HPV-specific clones and shared TCR motifs came from a couple of HPV16-positive patients. Broader study findings: Candidate HPV-specific clones and E7-related TCR motifs grew in tumor during treatment. Better recurrence-free survival went with HPV-responsive T-cell expansion in HPV16-positive patients.

The V segment lost 6 bases and the J segment 2 bases; nucleotides outside the gene matches: 7. This CDR3 has 15 residues. Germline V gene data show CDR1 as LGHNA and CDR2 as YNFKEQ. Produced via immunoSEQ multiplex PCR; TCRdb's table is partial and in-frame only. The sample shows 15,000 to 20,000 clones, roughly nine tenths of them seen only once. Remarks on this clone: As yet, its antigen is unknown.

This receptor was identified in a human donor with HPV-associated anogenital cancer. V usage is TRBV4-2 and J usage is TRBJ2-1; 7 bases map to TRBD2. Sequencing was performed on blood, taken from a patient who underwent chemoradiotherapy. CDR3 protein: CASRRLAGTYNEQFF. CDR3 sequence (DNA): TGTGCCAGCAGGAGACTAGCTGGGACCTACAATGAGCAGTTCTTC.